The 32 T cell receptor beta chains below were found in one sample sequenced in a study of blood T cell repertoires in COVID-19. Using immunoSEQ multiplex PCR, the repertoire was profiled, and TCRdb retains in-frame clones only, with some absent. The sample lists some 230,000 clones; 80% to 90% were seen once. Sequencing used peripheral blood. These TCRs come from a woman in her sixties or seventies who had recovered from COVID-19.

The V gene is TRBV10-1, the J gene TRBJ1-3; no firm D call. This CDR3 is built from 14 residues. Germline loops: CDR1 WNHNN, CDR2 SYGVQD (reference sequence). V was cut by 8 bases and J by 2 bases, with 13 bases left in between. The CDR3 region is CASSTTGTGNTIYF. The CDR3 region has the DNA TGCGCCAGCTCAACGACGGGGACTGGAAACACCATATATTTT.

The V and J genes are TRBV19 and TRBJ2-1; D gene unclear. Germline CDR1 and CDR2: LNHDA and SQIVND (reference sequence). This CDR3 region has 17 residues. With 4 bases removed from V and 0 bases from J, the gap between germline ends came to 16 bases. The CDR3 DNA follows: TGTGCCAGTAGTAAGGCAGGATTATTGAGCTCCTACAATGAGCAGTTCTTC. This codes for CASSKAGLLSSYNEQFF.

The chain employs TRBV9 and TRBJ2-2, with 8 bases identical to TRBD2. Germline lookup yields CDR1 SGDLS and CDR2 YYNGEE. Trimming cost V 0 bases and J 4 bases; bases outside gene matches: 11. The CDR3 loop spans 18 amino acids. The CDR3 region has the DNA TGTGCCAGCAGCGTAGCGGGGGGGGCTGGTTACGGCACCGGGGAGCTGTTTTTT. Encoded protein: CASSVAGGAGYGTGELFF.

This clone is a singleton in its sample. The V and J genes are TRBV28 and TRBJ1-3; TRBD1 matches at 7 bases. The trim removed 6 bases at V and 2 bases at J, leaving 7 bases unmatched. Germline loops: CDR1 MDHEN, CDR2 SYDVKM. The CDR3 runs 15 residues. Here the CDR3 DNA reads TGTGCCAGCAGCTACCGTGGGACAGCTGGAAACACCATATATTTT. Translating it yields CASSYRGTAGNTIYF.

The chain joins TRBV5-1 to TRBJ2-2; no firm D call. Trimming took off 4 bases at V and 6 bases at J, with 10 bases between the two ends. CDR1 is SGHRS, CDR2 YFSETQ, per germline. This CDR3 has 13 residues. CDR3 sequence: CASSLDIPGELFF. CDR3 sequence (DNA): TGCGCCAGCAGCCTTGACATTCCCGGGGAGCTGTTTTTT.

The DNA of the CDR3 is TGCGCCAGCAGCCGCGGGGGAACAGATACGCAGTATTTT. Protein product: CASSRGGTDTQYF. This chain uses TRBV10-1 with TRBJ2-3; 7 bases are shared with TRBD2. Germline lookup yields CDR1 WNHNN and CDR2 SYGVQD (reference sequence). J lost 3 bases, V lost 6 bases, and 3 bases had no gene match. The CDR3 has 13 amino acids.

The chain combines TRBV6-9 with TRBJ1-5, with 8 bases matching TRBD1. Trimming at V came to 4 bases and at J to 6 bases, leaving 8 bases not matched to a gene. Germline CDR1 and CDR2: MNHGY and SVAAGI. The CDR3 is 15 amino acids. CDR3 residues: CASSSGSGGSQPQHF. CDR3 nucleotides: TGTGCCAGCAGTTCAGGGTCAGGGGGCAGTCAGCCCCAGCATTTT.

The chain joins TRBV14 to TRBJ1-3, with 8 bases aligning to TRBD1. The CDR3 totals 14 residues. Germline V gives CDR1 SGHDN, CDR2 FVKESK. The junction had 0 bases not matched to a gene; V was cut back by 3 bases and J by 2 bases. The chain's CDR3 is CASSQTGAGNTIYF. In DNA, the CDR3 is TGTGCCAGCAGCCAGACAGGGGCTGGAAACACCATATATTTT.

The genes are TRBV5-6 and TRBJ1-1; 7 bases align to TRBD1. Germline CDR1 and CDR2: SGHDT and YYEEEE. Germline trimming cut 4 bases from V and 1 base from J; bases unmatched to any gene: 4. There are 14 residues in the CDR3. The CDR3: CASSLGTANTEAFF. As DNA, the CDR3 is TGTGCCAGCAGCCTCGGGACAGCGAACACTGAAGCTTTCTTT.

V is TRBV7-3 and J is TRBJ1-1, with D perhaps matching TRBD1 (6 bases). Germline V gene data show CDR1 as SGHTA and CDR2 as FQGTGA. CDR3 length equals 17 residues. Trimming pared 1 base from V and 2 bases from J, leaving 17 bases between. CDR3 nucleotide sequence: TGTGCCAGCAGCTTAATCTGCGGCCGGGACACTAACACTGAAGCTTTCTTT. This sequence encodes CASSLICGRDTNTEAFF.

V gene TRBV18 combines with J gene TRBJ2-7; maybe TRBD2 (5 bases). This CDR3 contains 13 residues. Trimming shortened V by 6 bases and J by 1 base, and 10 bases separated the two germline ends. Germline V gives CDR1 KGHSH, CDR2 LQKENI. This CDR3 reads CASSRVPSYEQYF. CDR3 nucleotide sequence: TGTGCCAGCTCGAGGGTACCATCCTACGAGCAGTACTTC.

The J gene is TRBJ2-5, the V gene TRBV7-2; 11 positions agree with TRBD2. CDR1 SGHTA and CDR2 FQGNSA come from the germline V gene. The J segment lost 5 bases and the V segment lost 1 base, leaving 6 bases of the junction unmatched. The CDR3 runs 16 residues. This CDR3 reads CASSLGSGGAWETQYF. CDR3 DNA: TGTGCCAGCAGCTTAGGTAGCGGGGGGGCCTGGGAGACCCAGTACTTC. The whole variable domain, filled in from reference TRBV7-2 and TRBJ2-5, reads GAGVSQSPSNKVTEKGKDVELRCDPISGHTALYWYRQSLGQGLEFLIYFQGNSAPDKSGLPSDRFSAERTGGSVSTLTIQRTQQEDSAVYLCASSLGSGGAWETQYFGPGTRLLVL.

CDR3 protein: CASSLTRGSSIYF. The CDR3 DNA reads as TGTGCCAGCAGCCTGACTCGGGGGTCTTCCATATATTTT. The chain combines TRBV14 with TRBJ1-3; a possible D gene is TRBD1 (5 bases). V was clipped by 4 bases and J by 11 bases, with 15 bases between them. CDR3 length: 13 residues. CDR1 and CDR2 (germline): SGHDN, FVKESK.

The chain couples TRBV4-3 to TRBJ2-7, with D unclear. Trimming removed 0 bases from V and 6 bases from J, with 12 bases in between. Germline values: CDR1 LGHNA, CDR2 YSLEER. CDR3 length: 14 amino acids. In nucleotides, the CDR3 is TGCGCCAGCAGCCAAGATATCAGTATTACCGAGCAGTACTTC. Its protein product is CASSQDISITEQYF.

The chain joins TRBV3-1 (or the pseudogene TRBV3-2) to TRBJ2-5, with D uncertain. Trimming left V 3 bases short and J 2 bases short, with 4 bases between. Germline V gene data show CDR1 as LGHDT and CDR2 as YNNKEL (reference sequence). This CDR3 is 12 amino acids long. For the CDR3, the DNA is TGTGCCAGCAGCCATAGACAAGAGACCCAGTACTTC. Translation: CASSHRQETQYF.

A single count supports this clone. The rearrangement links TRBV4-1 to TRBJ1-4; TRBD1 might be the D (5 bases). With 5 bases removed from V and 3 bases from J, the gap between germline ends came to 13 bases. Germline V CDR1 and CDR2: MGHRA, YSYEKL. The CDR3 consists of 15 residues. CDR3 bases: TGCGCCAGCAGCTCGTCGGGGGTTGCTAATGAAAAACTGTTTTTT. Its protein product is CASSSSGVANEKLFF.

V and J are TRBV5-1 and TRBJ1-1; 7 bases match TRBD1. J lost 1 base, V lost 0 bases, and 3 bases had no gene match. The CDR3 runs 15 residues. The V gene's germline CDR1 is SGHRS and CDR2 YFSETQ. CDR3: CASSLATGPNTEAFF. The CDR3 DNA reads as TGCGCCAGCAGCTTGGCGACAGGGCCGAACACTGAAGCTTTCTTT.

The CDR3: CASSPRGRTEAFF. The CDR3 bases are TGTGCCAGCTCACCAAGGGGGCGGACTGAAGCTTTCTTT. The chain recombines TRBV18 with TRBJ1-1; 7 bases agree with TRBD1. Germline CDR1 and CDR2: KGHSH and LQKENI. V was pared by 2 bases and J by 5 bases, with 2 bases of the junction left unmatched. There are 13 residues in the CDR3.

V gene TRBV2 combines with J gene TRBJ1-1; 9 nucleotides match TRBD1. Per the germline V gene, CDR1 is SNHLY and CDR2 is FYNNEI. V was pared by 8 bases and J by 3 bases, with 4 bases of the junction left unmatched. The CDR3 is 13 residues long. CDR3 sequence reads: CASDRGEDTEAFF. The CDR3 DNA is TGTGCCAGCGACAGGGGGGAGGACACTGAAGCTTTCTTT.

This clone was observed once. CDR3 sequence reads: CASSPRYTDTQYF. As DNA, the CDR3 is TGTGCCAGCAGCCCTCGGTACACAGATACGCAGTATTTT. V is TRBV9 and J is TRBJ2-3; D remains unclear. Looked up from germline, CDR1 is SGDLS and CDR2 is YYNGEE. The CDR3 is 13 residues long. V was shortened by 4 bases and J by 2 bases, with 8 bases between the two germline ends. Filled out from reference TRBV9 and TRBJ2-3, the complete variable domain reads DSGVTQTPKHLITATGQRVTLRCSPRSGDLSVYWYQQSLDQGLQFLIQYYNGEERAKGNILERFSAQQFPDLHSELNLSSLELGDSALYFCASSPRYTDTQYFGPGTRLTVL.

This chain joins TRBV30 and TRBJ1-4; D gene ambiguous. This CDR3 has 13 amino acids. CDR1 and CDR2 (germline): GTSNPN, SVGIG (reference sequence). V was trimmed by 0 bases and J by 7 bases, leaving 9 bases between them. The CDR3 spells CAWSVWAGEKLFF. CDR3 sequence (DNA): TGTGCCTGGAGTGTGTGGGCAGGTGAAAAACTGTTTTTT.

The chain links TRBV7-3 to TRBJ2-5; 10 bases agree with TRBD2. V trimming: 2 bases; J trimming: 5 bases; junction bases outside the gene matches: 8. CDR1 and CDR2 (germline): SGHTA, FQGTGA. CDR3 size: 16 residues. The CDR3 DNA sequence: TGTGCCAGCAGCTTATACACTAGCGGGGTTGGGGAGACCCAGTACTTC. Protein product: CASSLYTSGVGETQYF.

This clone showed up just a few times. The J gene is TRBJ1-5, the V gene TRBV5-1, with D possibly matching TRBD1 (6 bases). Trimming took 1 base from V and 3 from J, leaving 11 bases between them. This CDR3 contains 15 residues. Per germline, CDR1 SGHRS and CDR2 YFSETQ. Here the CDR3 reads CASSLRGGYNQPQHF. The CDR3 nucleotides read TGCGCCAGCAGCTTGAGAGGGGGTTACAATCAGCCCCAGCATTTT.

The V and J genes are TRBV4-3 and TRBJ1-1, with a weak D call TRBD1 (6 bases). The CDR3 totals 15 residues. Germline V CDR1 and CDR2: LGHNA, YSLEER. V lost 0 bases to trimming and J lost 2 bases, with 10 bases between them. The CDR3 here is CASSQDWGQNTEAFF. In DNA form, the CDR3 reads TGCGCCAGCAGCCAAGATTGGGGACAAAACACTGAAGCTTTCTTT.

This clone was seen a single time. The chain combines TRBV30 with TRBJ2-5, with a weak D call TRBD2 (8 bases). Germline assignment: CDR1 GTSNPN and CDR2 SVGIG (reference sequence). The CDR3 runs 14 residues. The V end lost 3 bases, the J end lost 5 bases, and 16 bases lay between the germline ends. The CDR3 sequence: CAWSPGGGGETQYF. CDR3 bases: TGTGCCTGGAGCCCGGGAGGGGGCGGGGAGACCCAGTACTTC.

This chain uses TRBV4-2 with TRBJ2-6; TRBD1 aligns across 10 bases. Germline V CDR1 and CDR2: LGHNA, YNFKEQ. The CDR3 loop spans 18 amino acids. After removal of 1 base from V and 1 base from J, the junction contained 4 bases not matched to a gene. The CDR3 nucleotides are TGTGCCAGCAGCCAAGTTAGGACAGGGGGGTCTGGGGCCAACGTCCTGACTTTC. This gives the protein CASSQVRTGGSGANVLTF.

V gene TRBV6-6 combines with J gene TRBJ2-1; unclear D gene. Germline V lookup: CDR1 MNHNY, CDR2 SVGAGI (reference sequence). The CDR3 is 11 amino acids. Trimming pared 4 bases from V and 5 bases from J, leaving 3 bases between. The CDR3 DNA reads as TGTGCCAGCAGTTTAAACAATGAGCAGTTCTTC. Its protein product is CASSLNNEQFF.

V and J are TRBV5-1 and TRBJ2-5; TRBD2 is a possible D gene (5 bases). Germline V lookup: CDR1 SGHRS, CDR2 YFSETQ. This CDR3 is built from 14 residues. V was cut by 5 bases and J by 1 base, with 12 bases left in between. The CDR3: CASREDSLQETQYF. The CDR3 DNA sequence: TGCGCCAGCAGAGAGGACTCCCTCCAAGAGACCCAGTACTTC. The full variable domain, rest sourced from reference TRBV5-1 and TRBJ2-5, is KAGVTQTPRYLIKTRGQQVTLSCSPISGHRSVSWYQQTPGQGLQFLFEYFSETQRNKGNFPGRFSGRQFSNSRSEMNVSTLELGDSALYLCASREDSLQETQYFGPGTRLLVL.

The gene calls are TRBV5-1 and TRBJ2-3; 14 bases are shared with TRBD2. V shed 5 bases and J 2 bases; nucleotides not matched to a gene: 1. CDR1 and CDR2 from the germline V gene are SGHRS and YFSETQ. The CDR3 has 15 residues. The CDR3 DNA reads TGCGCCAGCAGGGGACTAGCGGGAGACACAGATACGCAGTATTTT. The encoded protein is CASRGLAGDTDTQYF.

The chain is built from TRBV12-5 and TRBJ1-1; 9 positions match TRBD1. From germline, CDR1 is LGHNT and CDR2 FRNRAP. The J segment lost 11 bases and the V segment lost 4 bases, leaving 5 bases of the junction unmatched. The CDR3 length is 12 residues. The CDR3 reads CASGSADRGAFF. CDR3 sequence (DNA): TGTGCTAGTGGTTCGGCAGACAGGGGGGCTTTCTTT.

The J gene is TRBJ1-6, the V gene TRBV27; 7 bases map to TRBD1. V was clipped by 4 bases and J by 6 bases; unmatched bases: 9. The CDR3 is 16 amino acids. Germline lookup yields CDR1 MNHEY and CDR2 SMNVEV (reference sequence). CDR3 residues: CASSSSGQTSNSPLHF. In DNA, the CDR3 is TGTGCCAGCAGTTCCTCGGGACAGACGTCTAATTCACCCCTCCACTTT.

The rearrangement uses TRBV7-6 and TRBJ2-6; D possibly corresponds to TRBD2 (5 bases). CDR3 length: 17 residues. V lost 2 bases, J lost 0 bases, and 11 bases lay in between. Germline loops: CDR1 SGHVS, CDR2 FNYEAQ. CDR3 residues: CASSLKLRGSGANVLTF. The CDR3 nucleotides are TGTGCCAGCAGCTTAAAGCTACGGGGCTCTGGGGCCAACGTCCTGACTTTC.